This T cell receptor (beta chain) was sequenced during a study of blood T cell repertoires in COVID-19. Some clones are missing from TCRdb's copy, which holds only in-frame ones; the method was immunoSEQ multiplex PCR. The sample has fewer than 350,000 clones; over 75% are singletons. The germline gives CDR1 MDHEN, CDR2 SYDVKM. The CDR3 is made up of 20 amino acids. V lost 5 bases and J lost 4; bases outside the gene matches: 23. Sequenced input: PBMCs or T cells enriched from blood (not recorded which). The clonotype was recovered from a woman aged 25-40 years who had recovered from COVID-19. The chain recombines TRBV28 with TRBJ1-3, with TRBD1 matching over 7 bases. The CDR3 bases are TGTGCCAGCAGTCCTCCCCTCGAGGGGGCGACTTGGGAAGGAGGAAACACCATATATTTT. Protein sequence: CASSPPLEGATWEGGNTIYF.